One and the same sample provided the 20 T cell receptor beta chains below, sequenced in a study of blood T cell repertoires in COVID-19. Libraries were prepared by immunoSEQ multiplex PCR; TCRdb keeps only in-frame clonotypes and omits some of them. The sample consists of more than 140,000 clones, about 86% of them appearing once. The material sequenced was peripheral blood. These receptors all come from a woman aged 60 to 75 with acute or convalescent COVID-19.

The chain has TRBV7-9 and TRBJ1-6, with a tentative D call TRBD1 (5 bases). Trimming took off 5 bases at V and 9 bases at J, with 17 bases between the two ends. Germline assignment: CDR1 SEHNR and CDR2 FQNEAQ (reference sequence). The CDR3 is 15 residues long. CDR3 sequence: CASSPEAVGVSPLHF. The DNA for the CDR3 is TGTGCCAGCAGCCCAGAAGCCGTAGGGGTTTCACCCCTCCACTTT.

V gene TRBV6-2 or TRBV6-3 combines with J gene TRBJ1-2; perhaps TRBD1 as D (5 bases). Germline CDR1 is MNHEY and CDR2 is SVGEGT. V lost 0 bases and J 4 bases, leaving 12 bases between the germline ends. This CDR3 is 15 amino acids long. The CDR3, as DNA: TGTGCCAGCAGTTACTCCGGGGGGGGAGGCTATGGCTACACCTTC. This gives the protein CASSYSGGGGYGYTF.

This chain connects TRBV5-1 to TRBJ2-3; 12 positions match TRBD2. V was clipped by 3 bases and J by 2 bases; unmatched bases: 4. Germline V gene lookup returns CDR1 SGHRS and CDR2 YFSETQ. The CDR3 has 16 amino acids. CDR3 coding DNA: TGCGCCAGCAGCTCGACTAGCGGGGGCATCACAGATACGCAGTATTTT. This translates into CASSSTSGGITDTQYF.

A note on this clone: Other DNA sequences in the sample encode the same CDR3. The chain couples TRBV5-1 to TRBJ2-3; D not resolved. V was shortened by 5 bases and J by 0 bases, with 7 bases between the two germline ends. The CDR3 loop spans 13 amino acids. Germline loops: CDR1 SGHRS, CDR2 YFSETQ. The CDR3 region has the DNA TGCGCCAGCAGTCCAACTAGCACAGATACGCAGTATTTT. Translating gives CASSPTSTDTQYF. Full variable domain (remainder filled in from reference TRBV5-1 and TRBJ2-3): KAGVTQTPRYLIKTRGQQVTLSCSPISGHRSVSWYQQTPGQGLQFLFEYFSETQRNKGNFPGRFSGRQFSNSRSEMNVSTLELGDSALYLCASSPTSTDTQYFGPGTRLTVL.

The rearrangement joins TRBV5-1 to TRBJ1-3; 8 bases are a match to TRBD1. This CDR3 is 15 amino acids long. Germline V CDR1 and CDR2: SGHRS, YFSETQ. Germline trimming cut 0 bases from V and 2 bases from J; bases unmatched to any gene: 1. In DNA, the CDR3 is TGCGCCAGCAGCTTGGACAGGGGGACTGGAAACACCATATATTTT. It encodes CASSLDRGTGNTIYF.

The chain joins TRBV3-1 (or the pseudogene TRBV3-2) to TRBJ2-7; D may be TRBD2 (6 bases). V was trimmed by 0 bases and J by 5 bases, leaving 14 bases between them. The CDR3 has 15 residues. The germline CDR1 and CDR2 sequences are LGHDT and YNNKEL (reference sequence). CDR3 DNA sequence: TGTGCCAGCAGCCAAGAAGGGGAAGGAGGGAACGAGCAGTACTTC. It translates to CASSQEGEGGNEQYF.

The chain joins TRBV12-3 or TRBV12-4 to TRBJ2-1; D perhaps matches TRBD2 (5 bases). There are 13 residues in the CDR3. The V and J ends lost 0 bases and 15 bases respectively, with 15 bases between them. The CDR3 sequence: CASSLAGPTAGFF. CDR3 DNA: TGTGCCAGCAGTTTAGCGGGCCCCACGGCGGGGTTCTTC.

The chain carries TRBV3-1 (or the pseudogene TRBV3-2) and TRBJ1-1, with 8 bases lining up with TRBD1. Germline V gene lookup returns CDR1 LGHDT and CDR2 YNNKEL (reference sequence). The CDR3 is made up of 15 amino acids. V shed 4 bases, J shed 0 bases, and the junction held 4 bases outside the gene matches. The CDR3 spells CASSRTGRVNTEAFF. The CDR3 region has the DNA TGTGCCAGCAGCCGGACAGGGAGGGTGAACACTGAAGCTTTCTTT.

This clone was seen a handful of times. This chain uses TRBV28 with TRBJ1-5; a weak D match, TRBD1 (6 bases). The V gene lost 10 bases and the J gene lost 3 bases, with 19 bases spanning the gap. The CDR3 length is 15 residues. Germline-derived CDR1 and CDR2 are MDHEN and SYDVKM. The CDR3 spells CATQGGGAPNQPQHF. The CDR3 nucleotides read TGTGCCACACAAGGAGGGGGGGCACCCAATCAGCCCCAGCATTTT.

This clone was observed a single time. CDR3 DNA sequence: TGCAGTGCTAGTTGGGGGACAAACACAGATACGCAGTATTTT. Protein sequence: CSASWGTNTDTQYF. V is TRBV20-1 and J is TRBJ2-3, with D tentatively TRBD1 (6 bases). The CDR3 spans 14 residues. With 3 bases removed from V and 2 bases from J, the gap between germline ends came to 12 bases. Germline V gives CDR1 DFQATT, CDR2 SNEGSKA (reference sequence).

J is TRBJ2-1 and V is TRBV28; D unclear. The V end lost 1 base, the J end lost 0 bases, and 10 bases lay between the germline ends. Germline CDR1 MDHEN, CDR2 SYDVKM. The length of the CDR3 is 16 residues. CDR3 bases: TGTGCCAGCAGTTTATATTGGAGTAGCTCCTACAATGAGCAGTTCTTC. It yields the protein CASSLYWSSSYNEQFF. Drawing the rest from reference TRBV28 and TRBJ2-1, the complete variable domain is DVKVTQSSRYLVKRTGEKVFLECVQDMDHENMFWYRQDPGLGLRLIYFSYDVKMKEKGDIPEGYSVSREKKERFSLILESASTNQTSMYLCASSLYWSSSYNEQFFGPGTRLTVL.

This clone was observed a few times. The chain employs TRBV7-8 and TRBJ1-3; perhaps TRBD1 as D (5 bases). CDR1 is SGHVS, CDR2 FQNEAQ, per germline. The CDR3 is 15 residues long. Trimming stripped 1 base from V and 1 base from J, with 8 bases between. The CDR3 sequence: CASSLVGGSGNTIYF. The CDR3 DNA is TGTGCCAGCAGCTTAGTGGGGGGATCTGGAAACACCATATATTTT.

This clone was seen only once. The CDR3 DNA reads as TGTGCCAGTAGTTCCCGTCCCGGGACAGGTACCTACGAGCAGTACTTC. As protein: CASSSRPGTGTYEQYF. The chain combines TRBV19 with TRBJ2-7; 8 bases fit TRBD1. The CDR3 sequence is 16 residues long. Per germline, CDR1 LNHDA and CDR2 SQIVND (reference sequence). The J segment lost 2 bases and the V segment lost 5 bases, leaving 11 bases of the junction unmatched.

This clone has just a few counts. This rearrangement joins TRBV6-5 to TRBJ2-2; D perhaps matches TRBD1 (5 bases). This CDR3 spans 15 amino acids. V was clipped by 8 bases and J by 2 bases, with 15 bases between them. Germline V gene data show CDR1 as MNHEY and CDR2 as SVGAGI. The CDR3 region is CASLQVGINTGELFF. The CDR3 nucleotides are TGTGCCAGCCTACAGGTGGGGATCAACACCGGGGAGCTGTTTTTT.

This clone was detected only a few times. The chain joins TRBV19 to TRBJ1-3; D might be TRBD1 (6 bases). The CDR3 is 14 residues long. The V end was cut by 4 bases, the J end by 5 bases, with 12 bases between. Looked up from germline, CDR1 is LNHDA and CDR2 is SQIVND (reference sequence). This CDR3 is CASSSPQGRNTIYF. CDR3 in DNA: TGTGCCAGTAGTAGCCCACAGGGAAGAAACACCATATATTTT.

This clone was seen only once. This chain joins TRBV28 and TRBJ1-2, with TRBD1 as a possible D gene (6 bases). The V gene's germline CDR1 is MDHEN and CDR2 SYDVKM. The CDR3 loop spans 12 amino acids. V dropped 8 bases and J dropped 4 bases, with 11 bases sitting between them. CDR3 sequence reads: CASDTGIYGYTF. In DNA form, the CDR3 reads TGTGCCAGCGATACAGGGATCTATGGCTACACCTTC.

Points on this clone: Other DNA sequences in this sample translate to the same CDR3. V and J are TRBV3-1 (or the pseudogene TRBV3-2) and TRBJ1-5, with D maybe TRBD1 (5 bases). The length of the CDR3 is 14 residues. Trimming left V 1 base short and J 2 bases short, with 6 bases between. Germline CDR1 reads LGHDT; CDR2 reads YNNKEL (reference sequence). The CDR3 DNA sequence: TGTGCCAGCAGCCAAGGCAGGGGCAATCAGCCCCAGCATTTT. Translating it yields CASSQGRGNQPQHF.

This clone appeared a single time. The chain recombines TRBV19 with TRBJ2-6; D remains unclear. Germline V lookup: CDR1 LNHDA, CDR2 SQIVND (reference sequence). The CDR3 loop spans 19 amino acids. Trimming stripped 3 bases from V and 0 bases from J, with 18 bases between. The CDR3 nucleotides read TGTGCCAGTAGTATTATATCCGTCCAGGCAAGCTCTGGGGCCAACGTCCTGACTTTC. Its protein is CASSIISVQASSGANVLTF.

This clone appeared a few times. The CDR3 bases are TGTGCCTGGACCTTGGGGGGGAGCGAAAAAGCCGGGGAGCTGTTTTTT. This translates into CAWTLGGSEKAGELFF. The chain joins TRBV30 to TRBJ2-2, with 7 positions matching TRBD2. Germline-derived CDR1 and CDR2 are GTSNPN and SVGIG (reference sequence). The CDR3 is made up of 16 amino acids. The V and J ends lost 4 bases and 6 bases, in that order; junction bases with no gene match: 14.

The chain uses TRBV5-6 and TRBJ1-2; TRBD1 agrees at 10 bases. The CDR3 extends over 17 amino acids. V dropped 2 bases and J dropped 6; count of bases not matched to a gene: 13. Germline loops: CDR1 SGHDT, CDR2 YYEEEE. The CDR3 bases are TGTGCCAGCAGCTTATACCGGGACAGGGGCGTAGGCAATGGCTACACCTTC. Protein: CASSLYRDRGVGNGYTF.